The clone carrying this TCR beta chain was seen many times. This sample is drawn from a study of CD8 T cells in ankylosing spondylitis. The V segment lost 6 bases and the J segment 2 bases; nucleotides outside the gene matches: 5. The CDR3 length is 16 residues. Germline V gene sequence: CDR1 WNHNN, CDR2 SYGVQD (reference sequence). For TCR beta, libraries came from quantitative 5'-RACE with molecular barcodes. TCRdb passed the 5' RACE reads through MiXCR, listing each CDR3 protein once. The sample lists about 170,000 distinct CDR3 sequences, approximately 16% seen once, with roughly 7.7% in the top ten.

This TCR came from a male donor with ankylosing spondylitis or in good health (not recorded which). The sequencing sample was made of blood, either unsorted or a sorted T cell fraction (not recorded which). The chain is built from TRBV10-1 and TRBJ2-3; 13 bases are shared with TRBD2. The CDR3 is CASSPLAGGPTDTQYF. The CDR3 DNA is TGCGCCAGCAGCCCACTAGCGGGAGGGCCCACAGATACGCAGTATTTT.